A single sample gave rise to the 2 T cell receptor beta chains below, sequenced in a study of cytomegalovirus exposure and HLA in healthy donors. Amplification used 60 Vbeta primers and 13 Jbeta primers. Only in-frame clones appear in the TCRdb table, and some are missing; sequencing was by immunoSEQ multiplex PCR. The data contain approximately 150,000 clones, roughly four fifths of them singletons. Material for sequencing was PBMCs. These receptors were taken from a man between 45 and 60 years old in good health and CMV-seropositive.

The table lists this clone with a count of one. One end of the junction fails to match germline, which may point to a read error. This chain joins TRBV7-9 and TRBJ1-2; D is unclear. CDR1 and CDR2 (germline): SEHNR, FQNEAQ (reference sequence). The CDR3 is made up of 14 amino acids. CDR3 loop: CSSSLALENYGYTF. CDR3 nucleotides: TGTTCCAGCAGCTTAGCGTTGGAGAACTATGGCTACACCTTC.

The chain uses TRBV28 and TRBJ1-2, with 9 bases matching TRBD1. Germline CDR1 MDHEN, CDR2 SYDVKM. V dropped 6 bases and J dropped 8; count of bases not matched to a gene: 7. This CDR3 contains 13 residues. CDR3 DNA sequence: TGTGCCAGCAGACAAACAGGGGGCAAAGGCTACACCTTC. Translation gives CASRQTGGKGYTF.